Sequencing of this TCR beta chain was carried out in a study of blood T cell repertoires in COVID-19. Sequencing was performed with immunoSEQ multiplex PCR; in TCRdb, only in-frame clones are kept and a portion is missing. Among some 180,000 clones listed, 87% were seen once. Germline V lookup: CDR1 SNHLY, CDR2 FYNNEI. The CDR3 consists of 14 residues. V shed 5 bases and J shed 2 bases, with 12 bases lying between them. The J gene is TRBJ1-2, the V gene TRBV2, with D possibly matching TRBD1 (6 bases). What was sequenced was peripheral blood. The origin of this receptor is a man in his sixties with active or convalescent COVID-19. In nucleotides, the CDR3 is TGTGCCAGCAGTTCTGAGGGGGTAAACTATGGCTACACCTTC. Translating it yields CASSSEGVNYGYTF.